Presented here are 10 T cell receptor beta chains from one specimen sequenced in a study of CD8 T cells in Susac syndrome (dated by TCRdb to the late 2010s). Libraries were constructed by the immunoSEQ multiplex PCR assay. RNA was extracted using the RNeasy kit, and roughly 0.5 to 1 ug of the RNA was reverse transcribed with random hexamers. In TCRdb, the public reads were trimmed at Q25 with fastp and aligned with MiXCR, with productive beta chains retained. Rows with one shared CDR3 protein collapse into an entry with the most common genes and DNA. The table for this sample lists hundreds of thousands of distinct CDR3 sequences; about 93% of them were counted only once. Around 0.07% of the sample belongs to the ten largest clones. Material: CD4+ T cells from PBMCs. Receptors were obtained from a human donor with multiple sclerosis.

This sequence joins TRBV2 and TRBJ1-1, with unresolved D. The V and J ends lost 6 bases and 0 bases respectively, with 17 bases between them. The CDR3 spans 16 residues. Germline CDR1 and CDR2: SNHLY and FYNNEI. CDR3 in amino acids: CASSPLLGGMNTEAFF. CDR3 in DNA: TGTGCCAGCAGCCCCCTCTTGGGCGGCATGAACACTGAAGCTTTCTTT. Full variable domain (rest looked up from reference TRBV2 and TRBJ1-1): EPEVTQTPSHQVTQMGQEVILRCVPISNHLYFYWYRQILGQKVEFLVSFYNNEISEKSEIFDDQFSVERPDGSNFTLKIRSTKLEDSAMYFCASSPLLGGMNTEAFFGQGTRLTVV.

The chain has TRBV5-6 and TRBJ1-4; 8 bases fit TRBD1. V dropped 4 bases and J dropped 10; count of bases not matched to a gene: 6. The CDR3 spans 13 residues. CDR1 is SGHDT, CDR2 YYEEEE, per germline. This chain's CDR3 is CASSERTGRKLFF. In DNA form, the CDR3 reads TGTGCCAGCAGCGAAAGGACAGGGCGAAAACTGTTTTTT.

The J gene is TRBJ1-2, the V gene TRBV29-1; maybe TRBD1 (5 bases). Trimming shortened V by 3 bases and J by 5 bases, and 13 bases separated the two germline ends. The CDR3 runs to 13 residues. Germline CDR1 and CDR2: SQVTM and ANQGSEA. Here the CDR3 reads CSVEEGIGYGYTF. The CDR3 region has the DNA TGCAGCGTTGAGGAGGGGATAGGGTATGGCTACACCTTC. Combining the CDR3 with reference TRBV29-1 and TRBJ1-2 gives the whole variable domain SAVISQKPSRDICQRGTSLTIQCQVDSQVTMMFWYRQQPGQSLTLIATANQGSEATYESGFVIDKFPISRPNLTFSTLTVSNMSPEDSSIYLCSVEEGIGYGYTFGSGTRLTVV.

In nucleotides, the CDR3 is TGTGCCAGCAGCTTAGAGTCAGGGGCCCAGCATTTT. Its protein is CASSLESGAQHF. V usage is TRBV7-9 and J usage is TRBJ1-5, with D perhaps matching TRBD1 (6 bases). Germline CDR1 SEHNR, CDR2 FQNEAQ (reference sequence). This CDR3 spans 12 amino acids. Trimming took off 1 base at V and 11 bases at J, with 9 bases between the two ends.

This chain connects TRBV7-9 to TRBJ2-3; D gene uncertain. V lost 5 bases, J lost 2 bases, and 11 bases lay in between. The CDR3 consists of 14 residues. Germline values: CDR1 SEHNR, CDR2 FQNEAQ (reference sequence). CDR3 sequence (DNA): TGTGCCAGCAGCATGGGAAGTATCACAGATACGCAGTATTTT. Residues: CASSMGSITDTQYF.

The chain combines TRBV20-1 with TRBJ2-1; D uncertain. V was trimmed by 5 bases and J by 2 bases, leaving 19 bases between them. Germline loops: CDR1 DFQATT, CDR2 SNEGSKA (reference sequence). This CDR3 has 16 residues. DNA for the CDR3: TGCAGTGCTGCCACCCTCTTCGGGCGTACCTACAATGAGCAGTTCTTC. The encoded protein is CSAATLFGRTYNEQFF.

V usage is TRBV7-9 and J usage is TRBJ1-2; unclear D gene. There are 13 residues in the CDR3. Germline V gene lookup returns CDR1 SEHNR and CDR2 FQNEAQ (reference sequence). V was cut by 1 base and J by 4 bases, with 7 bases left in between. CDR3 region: CASSLGGPYGYTF. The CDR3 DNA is TGTGCCAGCAGCTTAGGGGGTCCCTATGGCTACACCTTC.

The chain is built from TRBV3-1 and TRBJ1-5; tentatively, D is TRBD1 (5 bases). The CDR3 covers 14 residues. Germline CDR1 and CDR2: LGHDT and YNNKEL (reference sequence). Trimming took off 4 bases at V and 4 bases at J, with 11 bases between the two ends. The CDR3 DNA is TGTGCCAGCAGCCTGGACACCTATAATCAGCCCCAGCATTTT. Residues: CASSLDTYNQPQHF.

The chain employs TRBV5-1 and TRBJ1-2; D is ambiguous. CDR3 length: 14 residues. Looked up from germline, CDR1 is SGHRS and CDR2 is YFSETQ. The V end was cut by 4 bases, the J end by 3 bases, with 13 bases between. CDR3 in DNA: TGCGCCAGCAGCCCGGCGGACGGAGACTATGGCTACACCTTC. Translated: CASSPADGDYGYTF.

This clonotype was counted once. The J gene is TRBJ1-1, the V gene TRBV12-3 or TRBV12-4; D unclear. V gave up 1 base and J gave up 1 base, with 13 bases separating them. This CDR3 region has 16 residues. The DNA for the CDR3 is TGTGCCAGCAGTTTAGGGGCAGAAGTCCCGAACACTGAAGCTTTCTTT. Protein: CASSLGAEVPNTEAFF.